Described below is a single T cell receptor (beta chain) sequence and its context. The target antigen is unknown. A junction end diverges from the germline sequence, so it may reflect a read error. Amplification yielded TCR beta CDR3 regions, with RNA transcripts as the source. HTBI primers drove first-round RT-PCR of the TCR CDR3. TCRdb ran MiXCR on the multiplex PCR reads and lists one entry per CDR3 protein. The table records roughly 570,000 distinct CDR3 sequences, around a sixth of them present only once. The CDR3 runs 17 residues. The germline CDR1 and CDR2 sequences are LNHNV and YYDKDF (reference sequence). The data were obtained in a study of T cells in Graves' hyperthyroidism and ophthalmopathy. Overall study: Peripheral blood was acquired at first diagnosis, ahead of any therapy whatsoever.

The study, taken as a whole, reports: Most thyroid clonotypes expanded above 0.001 were also detected in blood.

Patients having uncontrolled infection, another autoimmune disease, pregnancy or lactation were not included. The J gene is TRBJ2-5, the V gene TRBV15; D perhaps matches TRBD1 (6 bases). The origin of this receptor is a woman aged 30 to 39 with Graves' hyperthyroidism. The source material was blood. CDR3 region: CATSRDRRAGVLEAQYF. The DNA of the CDR3 is TGTGCCACCAGCAGAGATAGAAGGGCAGGGGTATTAGAGGCCCAGTACTTC.